A selection of T cell receptor beta chains follows, all from one sample in a study of blood T cell repertoires in COVID-19. TCRdb keeps only in-frame clones here, not all; method: immunoSEQ multiplex PCR. Of some 250,000 clones in the sample, over 75% are singletons; the top ten hold 0.7% to 0.85%. Source material: peripheral blood. The receptors were sampled from a woman between 25 and 40 years old with acute or convalescent COVID-19. The CDR3 runs from the conserved cysteine through the conserved F or W. D genes are given only for firm matches. The listing skips clone size in some rows; elsewhere it reads once, few, many or a size class.

j_call d_call v_call clone_size cdr3_aa cdr3_nt
TRBJ2-2 NA TRBV19 NA CASTHTGELFF TGTGCCAGTACTCACACCGGGGAGCTGTTTTTT
TRBJ2-4 NA TRBV5-4 NA CASSLKGRTGRGIQYF TGTGCCAGCAGCTTGAAAGGCAGGACAGGGAGGGGCATTCAGTACTTC
TRBJ2-1 NA TRBV14 NA CASSRFRNEQFF TGTGCCAGCAGCCGGTTTCGGAATGAGCAGTTCTTC
TRBJ1-6 NA TRBV27 NA CASSDRYNSPLHF TGTGCCAGCAGCGACAGATATAATTCACCCCTCCACTTT
TRBJ2-3 NA TRBV5-4 NA CASSSPGPLDTQYF TGTGCCAGCAGCTCTCCGGGTCCTTTAGATACGCAGTATTTT
TRBJ2-3 NA TRBV3-1/TRBV3-2 NA CASSQGRRTDTQYF TGTGCCAGCAGCCAAGGTAGGCGGACAGATACGCAGTATTTT
TRBJ2-7 NA TRBV7-9 NA CASSSGLITYEQYF TGTGCCAGCAGCTCGGGACTGATTACCTACGAGCAGTACTTC
TRBJ2-1 TRBD2 TRBV7-9 NA CASSPAGTSGSDEQFF TGTGCCAGCAGCCCAGCCGGGACTAGCGGCAGCGATGAGCAGTTCTTC
TRBJ2-1 TRBD2 TRBV9 few CASSESGTYNEQFF TGTGCCAGCAGCGAGAGCGGGACCTACAATGAGCAGTTCTTC
TRBJ2-7 NA TRBV15 NA CATSRGSRELEQYF TGTGCCACCAGTCGAGGGTCCAGAGAACTAGAGCAGTACTTC
TRBJ2-3 TRBD1 TRBV7-9 many CASSLALGQVPDTQYF TGTGCCAGCAGCTTAGCCCTCGGACAGGTGCCAGATACGCAGTATTTT
TRBJ1-1 TRBD1 TRBV18 NA CASSPAWGQGRGNTEAFF TGTGCCAGCTCACCAGCGTGGGGACAGGGAAGAGGGAACACTGAAGCTTTCTTT
TRBJ1-6 TRBD1 TRBV30 NA CAWSVEDRGLAYNSPLHF TGTGCCTGGAGTGTGGAGGACAGGGGGCTAGCGTATAATTCACCCCTCCACTTT
TRBJ1-2 NA TRBV10-2 NA CASSESYKFGYTF TGCGCCAGCAGTGAGTCGTATAAATTCGGCTACACCTTC
TRBJ2-3 TRBD2 TRBV3-1/TRBV3-2 NA CASSQDASGNFADTQYF TGTGCCAGCAGCCAAGACGCTAGCGGGAACTTTGCAGATACGCAGTATTTT
TRBJ2-1 TRBD2 TRBV5-4 NA CASSTGLAGGIGEQFF TGTGCCAGCAGCACGGGACTAGCGGGAGGTATCGGTGAGCAGTTCTTC
TRBJ2-7 TRBD2 TRBV28 NA CASTPLRSGISYEQYF TGTGCCAGCACCCCCCTGAGGAGCGGGATTTCCTACGAGCAGTACTTC
TRBJ1-2 NA TRBV9 NA CASSVASALGGYTF TGTGCCAGCAGCGTAGCTTCAGCCTTGGGCGGCTACACCTTC
TRBJ1-1 NA TRBV13 NA CASSLGLRGNTEAFF TGTGCCAGCAGCTTAGGCCTTCGGGGGAACACTGAAGCTTTCTTT
TRBJ2-3 TRBD2 TRBV15 NA CATSRERGSTDTQYF TGTGCCACCAGCAGAGAGCGGGGGAGCACAGATACGCAGTATTTT
TRBJ1-1 NA TRBV19 NA CASSIPRANTEAFF TGTGCCAGTAGTATCCCCAGGGCGAACACTGAAGCTTTCTTT
TRBJ2-3 NA TRBV15 NA CATSRDFALTDTQYF TGTGCCACCAGCAGAGATTTTGCGCTCACAGATACGCAGTATTTT
TRBJ2-3 NA TRBV27 NA CASSATSTDTQYF TGTGCCAGCAGTGCCACTAGCACAGATACGCAGTATTTT
TRBJ2-3 NA TRBV27 once CASSLGQTSTDTQYF TGTGCCAGCAGTTTGGGACAAACTAGCACAGATACGCAGTATTTT
TRBJ1-2 TRBD1 TRBV19 NA CVSIPDRGPTYGYTF TGTGTCAGTATCCCTGACAGGGGCCCAACGTATGGCTACACCTTC